This entry describes one TCR beta chain. Its target is not known. These data are taken from a study of T cell repertoires in cytomegalovirus infection. Whole-study context: Both recently identified HLA-C-restricted and well-studied HLA-B-restricted CMV epitopes were used in the study. Shared public TCR beta signatures pointed to both CMV infection and a matching HLA type.

The germline V gene encodes CDR1 MDHEN and CDR2 SYDVKM. V lost 6 bases to trimming and J lost 4 bases; unmatched junction nucleotides: 14. This CDR3 has 18 residues. TCRdb passed the reads through MiXCR, listing each CDR3 protein once. The data hold under 450,000 distinct CDR3 sequences, with nearly 35% observed a single time. General study points: HLA-C-restricted TCR beta clonotypes specific for CMV led the ex vivo response. Of the TCR beta families, the public ones yielded a cumulative frequency that identified carriers of CMV plus the relevant HLA.

The clonotype was recovered from a human donor in good health (CMV status not recorded). Some clones in this sample may be carry-over from other donors' samples. Here the sequenced sample was cultured PBMCs, taken from culture after CMV antigen stimulation. This rearrangement joins TRBV28 to TRBJ2-5; 13 bases match TRBD2. The CDR3 nucleotides are TGTGCCAGCAGCCCCGGGACTAGCGGGGCGGGTGTGGGAGAGACCCAGTACTTC. Its protein is CASSPGTSGAGVGETQYF. The entire variable domain, with the rest obtained from reference TRBV28 and TRBJ2-5, is as follows: DVKVTQSSRYLVKRTGEKVFLECVQDMDHENMFWYRQDPGLGLRLIYFSYDVKMKEKGDIPEGYSVSREKKERFSLILESASTNQTSMYLCASSPGTSGAGVGETQYFGPGTRLLVL.